The clone carrying this T cell receptor beta chain was recorded once. These data originate in a study of T cell responses to AZD1222 COVID-19 vaccine. Measured with immunoSEQ multiplex PCR; TCRdb has only the in-frame clones, and not every one. The sample holds 66,000 or so clones, 79% seen once. The CDR3 covers 15 residues. Germline V gene data show CDR1 as SNHLY and CDR2 as FYNNEI. V shed 4 bases and J shed 6 bases, with 18 bases lying between them. The sequence came from an adult in good health. This specimen consisted of peripheral blood, obtained on day 0 of MenACWY control vaccination. V gene TRBV2 combines with J gene TRBJ1-1; no clear D. CDR3 loop: CASSVSQGKRPEAFF. The DNA for the CDR3 is TGTGCCAGCAGTGTTAGTCAAGGGAAGCGGCCTGAAGCTTTCTTT.